Each of the 14 T cell receptor beta chains below was sequenced from the same sample in a study of cytomegalovirus exposure and HLA in healthy donors. The PCR ran on 60 Vbeta and 13 Jbeta primers. Clones were sequenced by immunoSEQ multiplex PCR, and TCRdb holds only the in-frame ones, with some missing. The data show under 150,000 clones, with about 83% seen just once and 1% to 1.5% held by the top ten. Sequenced: PBMCs. These receptor sequences come from a girl aged 2 to 9 in good health and CMV-seronegative.

This clone was counted only a few times. V is TRBV10-3 and J is TRBJ1-1; D remains unclear. The CDR3 consists of 15 residues. V dropped 3 bases and J dropped 3 bases, with 14 bases sitting between them. Germline V gene lookup returns CDR1 ENHRY and CDR2 SYGVKD. CDR3 amino acids: CAISDPGGEYTEAFF. The CDR3 bases are TGTGCCATCAGTGACCCGGGCGGGGAGTACACTGAAGCTTTCTTT.

There are a few counts of this clone. The chain recombines TRBV7-9 with TRBJ1-4, with TRBD1 matching over 10 bases. The CDR3 contains 15 residues. Germline CDR1 and CDR2: SEHNR and FQNEAQ (reference sequence). V lost 6 bases, J lost 4 bases, and 5 bases stayed unmatched. The CDR3 region is CASSSRDRGNEKLFF. Here the CDR3 DNA reads TGTGCCAGCAGTTCCCGGGACAGGGGTAATGAAAAACTGTTTTTT.

This clone was found a few times. The chain employs TRBV6-5 and TRBJ2-1; 9 nucleotides match TRBD2. Germline V gene lookup returns CDR1 MNHEY and CDR2 SVGAGI. CDR3 length equals 15 residues. V lost 4 bases and J lost 8; bases outside the gene matches: 9. The CDR3 DNA reads TGTGCCAGCAGTTTGGGCGGGAGGGCCCACGATGAGCAGTTCTTC. This sequence encodes CASSLGGRAHDEQFF.

The V gene is TRBV13, the J gene TRBJ2-3, with TRBD1 matching over 8 bases. The junction had 8 bases not matched to a gene; V was cut back by 5 bases and J by 4 bases. From germline, CDR1 is PRHDT and CDR2 FYEKMQ (reference sequence). This CDR3 is built from 15 residues. CDR3 in DNA: TGTGCCAGCAGCCACAACAGGGGGGCCGCAGATACGCAGTATTTT. Its protein product is CASSHNRGAADTQYF. Filled out from reference TRBV13 and TRBJ2-3, the complete variable domain reads AAGVIQSPRHLIKEKRETATLKCYPIPRHDTVYWYQQGPGQDPQFLISFYEKMQSDKGSIPDRFSAQQFSDYHSELNMSSLELGDSALYFCASSHNRGAADTQYFGPGTRLTVL.

J is TRBJ1-2 and V is TRBV4-1; no clear D. Germline CDR1 is MGHRA and CDR2 is YSYEKL. This CDR3 has 16 residues. V lost 0 bases to trimming and J lost 5 bases, with 16 bases between them. CDR3: CASSQEVQDWVYGYTF. For the CDR3, the DNA is TGCGCCAGCAGCCAAGAGGTCCAGGACTGGGTATATGGCTACACCTTC.

The chain is built from TRBV6-5 and TRBJ2-5; 9 nucleotides align to TRBD2. The CDR3 runs 15 residues. V lost 5 bases to trimming and J lost 5 bases; unmatched junction nucleotides: 9. CDR1 is MNHEY, CDR2 SVGAGI, per germline. CDR3 DNA: TGTGCCAGCAGTCCCAGCGGGGGGAGCGGCGAGACCCAGTACTTC. Its translation is CASSPSGGSGETQYF.

V gene TRBV6-4 combines with J gene TRBJ2-3; possibly TRBD1 for D (7 bases). The CDR3 loop spans 14 amino acids. Germline assignment: CDR1 MRHNA and CDR2 SNTAGT. Trimming cost V 6 bases and J 4 bases, with 14 bases left between them. Written as DNA, the CDR3 is TGTGCCAGCAGCTCAGGGGGGAGTTCAGATACGCAGTATTTT. It yields the protein CASSSGGSSDTQYF.

The chain uses TRBV5-4 and TRBJ1-2; 8 bases are shared with TRBD1. The CDR3 extends over 16 amino acids. The J segment lost 1 base and the V segment lost 0 bases, leaving 5 bases of the junction unmatched. Per the germline V gene, CDR1 is SGHNT and CDR2 is YYREEE (reference sequence). CDR3: CASSLGRTGINYGYTF. The CDR3 region has the DNA TGTGCCAGCAGCTTGGGGCGGACAGGGATTAACTATGGCTACACCTTC.

This clone occurred a few times. The chain links TRBV6-5 to TRBJ2-2, with D possibly being TRBD1 (5 bases). The V gene lost 1 base and the J gene lost 3 bases, with 12 bases spanning the gap. Looked up from germline, CDR1 is MNHEY and CDR2 is SVGAGI. The CDR3 extends over 16 amino acids. Here the CDR3 reads CASSYFQGGYTGELFF. The CDR3 DNA reads TGTGCCAGCAGTTACTTCCAGGGTGGTTACACCGGGGAGCTGTTTTTT.

This chain joins TRBV19 and TRBJ2-5; D may be TRBD2 (6 bases). The germline V and J ends were trimmed by 1 base and 2 bases, with 8 bases remaining between them. The CDR3 loop spans 14 amino acids. Germline lookup yields CDR1 LNHDA and CDR2 SQIVND (reference sequence). The CDR3, as DNA: TGTGCCAGTAGTATAGGGGACTCTCAAGAGACCCAGTACTTC. Amino acids: CASSIGDSQETQYF. The variable domain in full, completed from reference TRBV19 and TRBJ2-5, reads DGGITQSPKYLFRKEGQNVTLSCEQNLNHDAMYWYRQDPGQGLRLIYYSQIVNDFQKGDIAEGYSVSREKKESFPLTVTSAQKNPTAFYLCASSIGDSQETQYFGPGTRLLVL.

Only a few counts were recorded for this clone. V gene TRBV5-4 combines with J gene TRBJ2-2; 10 nucleotides agree with TRBD2. Germline V lookup: CDR1 SGHNT, CDR2 YYREEE (reference sequence). The trim removed 2 bases at V and 1 base at J, leaving 2 bases unmatched. This CDR3 comprises 16 residues. The CDR3 spells CASSLKRGGNTGELFF. In nucleotides, the CDR3 is TGTGCCAGCAGCTTAAAGCGGGGGGGGAACACCGGGGAGCTGTTTTTT.

The rearrangement joins TRBV6-1 to TRBJ2-1; the match to TRBD2 covers 13 bases. The V gene end was trimmed by 1 base and the J gene end by 7 bases; junction bases not matched to a gene: 10. The CDR3 is 18 amino acids. In germline, CDR1 is MNHNS, CDR2 SASEGT. CDR3: CASSEGGWTSGSGNEQFF. As DNA, the CDR3 is TGTGCCAGCAGTGAAGGGGGGTGGACTAGCGGGAGTGGGAATGAGCAGTTCTTC.

The chain is built from TRBV2 and TRBJ2-3; 7 bases line up with TRBD2. After removal of 7 bases from V and 1 base from J, the junction contained 5 bases not matched to a gene. The CDR3 extends over 14 amino acids. Germline-derived CDR1 and CDR2 are SNHLY and FYNNEI. The CDR3, as DNA: TGTGCCAGCAACTGGCTAGCGGGCACAGATACGCAGTATTTT. Translating it yields CASNWLAGTDTQYF.

This clone turned up a few times. Written as DNA, the CDR3 is TGTGCCAGCTCACCACTCGGAGCGGGTCTAACCTACGAGCAGTACTTC. Protein sequence: CASSPLGAGLTYEQYF. The rearrangement uses TRBV18 and TRBJ2-7, with a weak D call TRBD2 (6 bases). Trimming cost V 1 base and J 2 bases, with 15 bases left between them. The germline V gene has CDR1 KGHSH and CDR2 LQKENI. This CDR3 is 16 amino acids long.